This T cell receptor (beta chain) was identified during a study of blood T cells in healthy people across ages. Every donor provided around 10 milliliters of peripheral blood. Next came a second PCR, run for about 6 to 12 cycles, which used a sample-barcoded 5' primer along with a J-beta primer mix. Each CDR3 protein is one row after TCRdb ran MiXCR on the 5' RACE reads. This sample has hundreds of thousands of distinct CDR3 sequences, with roughly three fifths found just once. Germline lookup yields CDR1 SGDLS and CDR2 YYNGEE. V dropped 3 bases and J dropped 8 bases, with 18 bases sitting between them. The length of the CDR3 is 15 residues.

Sequenced material: blood. The genes are TRBV9 and TRBJ2-1; D is perhaps TRBD1 (6 bases). This receptor was taken from a middle-aged man in good health. This CDR3 reads CASSGHGQGRDEQFF. The CDR3 bases are TGTGCCAGCAGCGGTCACGGGCAGGGGAGAGATGAGCAGTTCTTC.